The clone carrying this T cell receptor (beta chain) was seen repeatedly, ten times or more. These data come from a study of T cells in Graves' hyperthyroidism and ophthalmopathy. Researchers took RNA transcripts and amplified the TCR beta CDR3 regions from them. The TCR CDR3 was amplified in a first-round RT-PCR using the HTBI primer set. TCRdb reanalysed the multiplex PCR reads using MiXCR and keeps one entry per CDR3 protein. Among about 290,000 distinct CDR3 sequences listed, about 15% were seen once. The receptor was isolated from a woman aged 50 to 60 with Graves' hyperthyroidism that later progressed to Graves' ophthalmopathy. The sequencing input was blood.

CDR3 nucleotide sequence: TGTGCCTGGAGTGTCCGCCTGGGCCGGGGCTACACCTTC. It codes for CAWSVRLGRGYTF. The chain couples TRBV30 to TRBJ1-2; D ambiguous. Germline V CDR1 and CDR2: GTSNPN, SVGIG (reference sequence). The CDR3 loop spans 13 amino acids. Trimming removed 0 bases at V and 8 bases at J, with 13 bases between.